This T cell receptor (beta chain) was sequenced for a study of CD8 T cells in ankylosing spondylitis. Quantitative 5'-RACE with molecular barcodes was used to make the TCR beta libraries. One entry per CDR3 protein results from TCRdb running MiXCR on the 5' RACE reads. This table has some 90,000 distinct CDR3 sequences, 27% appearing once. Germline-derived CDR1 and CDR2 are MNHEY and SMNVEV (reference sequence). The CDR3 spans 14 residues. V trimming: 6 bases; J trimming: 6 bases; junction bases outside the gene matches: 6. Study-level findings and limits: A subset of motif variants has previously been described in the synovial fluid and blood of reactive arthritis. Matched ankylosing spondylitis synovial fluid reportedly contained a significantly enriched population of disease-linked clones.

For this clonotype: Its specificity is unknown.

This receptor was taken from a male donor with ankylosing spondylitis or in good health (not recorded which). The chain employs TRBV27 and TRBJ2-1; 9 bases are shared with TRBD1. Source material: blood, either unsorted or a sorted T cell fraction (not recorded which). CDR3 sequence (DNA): TGTGCCAGCAGGGCCGGGACAGGGCTCAATGAGCAGTTCTTC. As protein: CASRAGTGLNEQFF.